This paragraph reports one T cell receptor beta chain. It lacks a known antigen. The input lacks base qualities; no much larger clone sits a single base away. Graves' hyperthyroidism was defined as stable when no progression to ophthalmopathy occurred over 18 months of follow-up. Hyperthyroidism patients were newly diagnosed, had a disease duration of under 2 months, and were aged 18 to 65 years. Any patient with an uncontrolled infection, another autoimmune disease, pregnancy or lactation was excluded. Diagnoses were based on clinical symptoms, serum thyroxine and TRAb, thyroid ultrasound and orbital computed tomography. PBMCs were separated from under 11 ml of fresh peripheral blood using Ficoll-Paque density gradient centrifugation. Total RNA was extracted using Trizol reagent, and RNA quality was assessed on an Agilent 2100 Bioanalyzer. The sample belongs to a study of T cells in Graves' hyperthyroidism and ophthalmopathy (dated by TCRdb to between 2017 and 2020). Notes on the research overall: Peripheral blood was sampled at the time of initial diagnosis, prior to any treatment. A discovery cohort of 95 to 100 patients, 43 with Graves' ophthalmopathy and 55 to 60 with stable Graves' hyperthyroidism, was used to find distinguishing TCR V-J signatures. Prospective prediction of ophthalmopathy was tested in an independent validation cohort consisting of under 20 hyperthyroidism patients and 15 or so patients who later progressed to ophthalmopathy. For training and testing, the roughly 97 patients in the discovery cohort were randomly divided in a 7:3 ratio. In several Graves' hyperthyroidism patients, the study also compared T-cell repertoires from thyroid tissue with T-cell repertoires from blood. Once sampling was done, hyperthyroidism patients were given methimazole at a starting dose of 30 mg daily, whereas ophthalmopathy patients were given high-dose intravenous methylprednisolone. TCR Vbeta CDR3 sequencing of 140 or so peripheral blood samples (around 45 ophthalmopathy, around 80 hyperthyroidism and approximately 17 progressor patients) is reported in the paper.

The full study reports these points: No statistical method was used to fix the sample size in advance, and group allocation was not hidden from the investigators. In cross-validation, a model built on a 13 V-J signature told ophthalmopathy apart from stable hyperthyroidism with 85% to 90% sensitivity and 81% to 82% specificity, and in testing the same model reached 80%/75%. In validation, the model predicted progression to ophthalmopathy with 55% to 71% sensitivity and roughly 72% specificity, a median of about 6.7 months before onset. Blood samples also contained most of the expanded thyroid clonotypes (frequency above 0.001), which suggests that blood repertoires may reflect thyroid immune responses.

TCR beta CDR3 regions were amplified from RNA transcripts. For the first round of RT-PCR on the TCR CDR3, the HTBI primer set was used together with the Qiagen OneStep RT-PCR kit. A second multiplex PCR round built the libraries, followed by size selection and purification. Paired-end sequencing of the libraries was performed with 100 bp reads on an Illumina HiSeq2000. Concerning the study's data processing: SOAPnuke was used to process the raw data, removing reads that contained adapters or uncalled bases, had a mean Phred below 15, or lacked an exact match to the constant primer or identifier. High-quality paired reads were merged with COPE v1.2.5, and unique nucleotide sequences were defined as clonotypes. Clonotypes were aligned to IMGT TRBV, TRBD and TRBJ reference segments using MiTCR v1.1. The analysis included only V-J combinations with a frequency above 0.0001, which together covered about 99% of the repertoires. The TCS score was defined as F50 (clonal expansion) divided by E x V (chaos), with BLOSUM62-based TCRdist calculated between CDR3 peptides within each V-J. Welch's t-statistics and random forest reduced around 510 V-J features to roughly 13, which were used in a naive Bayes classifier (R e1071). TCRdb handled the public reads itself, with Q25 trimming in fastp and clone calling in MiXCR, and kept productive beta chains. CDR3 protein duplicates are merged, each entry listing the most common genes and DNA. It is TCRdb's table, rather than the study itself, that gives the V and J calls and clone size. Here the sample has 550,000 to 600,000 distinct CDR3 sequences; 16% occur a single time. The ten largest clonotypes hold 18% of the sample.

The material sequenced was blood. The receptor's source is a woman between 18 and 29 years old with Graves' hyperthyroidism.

The CDR3 is CAISLAGGKTDTQYF. The base sequence is TGTGCCATCTCACTAGCGGGAGGCAAGACAGATACGCAGTATTTT. The chain is made from TRBV10-3 and TRBJ2-3, and TRBD2 matches 12 of the central bases. CDR1 is given as ENHRY and CDR2 as SYGVKD, both from the germline V gene. Its CDR3 holds 15 amino acids, cysteine through phenylalanine. Only the CDR3 portion is preserved as DNA: 45 bases, with reading frame beginning at the first base. For this chain, trimming is 8 bases at the V end and 3 bases at the J end, and the number of junction bases without a gene match is 6.